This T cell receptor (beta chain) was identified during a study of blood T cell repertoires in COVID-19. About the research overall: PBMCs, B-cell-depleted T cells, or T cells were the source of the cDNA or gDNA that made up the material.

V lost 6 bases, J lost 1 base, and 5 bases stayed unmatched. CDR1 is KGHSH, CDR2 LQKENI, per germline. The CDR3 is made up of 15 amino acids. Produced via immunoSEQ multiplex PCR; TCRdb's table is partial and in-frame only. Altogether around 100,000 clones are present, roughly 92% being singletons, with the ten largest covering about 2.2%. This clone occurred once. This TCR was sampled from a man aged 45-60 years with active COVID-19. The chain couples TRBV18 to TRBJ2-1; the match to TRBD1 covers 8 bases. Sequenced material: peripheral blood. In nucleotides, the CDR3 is TGTGCCAGCTCCCTACGGACAGGGTCCTACAATGAGCAGTTCTTC. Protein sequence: CASSLRTGSYNEQFF. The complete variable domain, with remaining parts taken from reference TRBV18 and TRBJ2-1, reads NAGVMQNPRHLVRRRGQEARLRCSPMKGHSHVYWYRQLPEEGLKFMVYLQKENIIDESGMPKERFSAEFPKEGPSILRIQQVVRGDSAAYFCASSLRTGSYNEQFFGPGTRLTVL.